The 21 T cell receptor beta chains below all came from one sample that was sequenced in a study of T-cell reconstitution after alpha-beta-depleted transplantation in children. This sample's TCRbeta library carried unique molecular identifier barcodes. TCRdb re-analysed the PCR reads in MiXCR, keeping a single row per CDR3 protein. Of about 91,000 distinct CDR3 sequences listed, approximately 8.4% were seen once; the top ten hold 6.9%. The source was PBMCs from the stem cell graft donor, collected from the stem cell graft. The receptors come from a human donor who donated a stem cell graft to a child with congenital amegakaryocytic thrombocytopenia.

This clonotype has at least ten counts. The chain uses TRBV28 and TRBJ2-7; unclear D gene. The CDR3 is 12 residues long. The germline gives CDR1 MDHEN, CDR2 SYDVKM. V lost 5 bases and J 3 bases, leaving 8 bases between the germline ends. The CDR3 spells CASSPNFYEQYF. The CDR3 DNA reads TGTGCCAGCAGTCCCAACTTCTACGAGCAGTACTTC.

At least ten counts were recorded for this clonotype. The CDR3 loop is CASSSQERDYGYTF. In nucleotides, the CDR3 is TGTGCCAGCAGCTCCCAGGAAAGGGACTATGGCTACACCTTC. The V call is TRBV7-9, the J call TRBJ1-2; no clear D. This CDR3 is 14 amino acids long. Trimming stripped 4 bases from V and 3 bases from J, with 12 bases between. Looked up from germline, CDR1 is SEHNR and CDR2 is FQNEAQ (reference sequence).

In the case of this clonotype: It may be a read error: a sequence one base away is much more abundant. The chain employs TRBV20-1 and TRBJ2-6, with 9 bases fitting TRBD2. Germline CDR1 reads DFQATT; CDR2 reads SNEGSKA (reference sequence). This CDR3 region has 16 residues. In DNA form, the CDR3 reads TGCAGTGCTAGCGCACTAGCGGGCTCTGGGGCCAACGGCCTGACTTTC. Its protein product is CSASALAGSGANGLTF.

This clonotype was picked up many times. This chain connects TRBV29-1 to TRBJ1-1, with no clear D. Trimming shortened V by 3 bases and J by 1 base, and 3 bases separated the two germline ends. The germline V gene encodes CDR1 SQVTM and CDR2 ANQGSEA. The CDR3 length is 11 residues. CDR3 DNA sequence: TGCAGCGTTGAGAGGAACACTGAAGCTTTCTTT. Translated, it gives CSVERNTEAFF.

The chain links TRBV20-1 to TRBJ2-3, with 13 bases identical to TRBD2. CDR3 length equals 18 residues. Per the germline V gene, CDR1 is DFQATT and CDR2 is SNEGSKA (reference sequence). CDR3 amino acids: CCSCSGTSGAVVSDTQYF. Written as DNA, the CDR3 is TGCTGCTCCTGCTCCGGGACTAGCGGGGCGGTAGTGTCAGATACGCAGTATTTT.

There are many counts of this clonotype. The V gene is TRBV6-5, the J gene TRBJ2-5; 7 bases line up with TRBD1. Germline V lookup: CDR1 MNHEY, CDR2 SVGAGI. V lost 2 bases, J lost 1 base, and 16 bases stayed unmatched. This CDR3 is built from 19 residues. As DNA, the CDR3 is TGTGCCAGCAGTTACAGGGCGGTCCCAGGGGGATTAGGCCAAGAGACCCAGTACTTC. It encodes CASSYRAVPGGLGQETQYF.

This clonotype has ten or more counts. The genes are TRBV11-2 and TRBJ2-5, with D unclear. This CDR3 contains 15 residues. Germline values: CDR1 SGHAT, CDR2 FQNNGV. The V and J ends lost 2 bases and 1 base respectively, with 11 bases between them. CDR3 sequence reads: CASSLFGSSQETQYF. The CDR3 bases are TGTGCCAGCAGCTTATTTGGCTCAAGCCAAGAGACCCAGTACTTC. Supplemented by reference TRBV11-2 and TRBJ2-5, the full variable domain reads EAGVAQSPRYKIIEKRQSVAFWCNPISGHATLYWYQQILGQGPKLLIQFQNNGVVDDSQLPKDRFSAERLKGVDSTLKIQPAKLEDSAVYLCASSLFGSSQETQYFGPGTRLLVL.

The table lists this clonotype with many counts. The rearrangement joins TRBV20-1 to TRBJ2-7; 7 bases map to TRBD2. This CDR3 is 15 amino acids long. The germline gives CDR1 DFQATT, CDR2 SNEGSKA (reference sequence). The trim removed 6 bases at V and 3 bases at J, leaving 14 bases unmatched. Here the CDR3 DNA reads TGCAGTGCAGTTAATAGCGGAGGCGGGGGCTACGAGCAGTACTTC. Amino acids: CSAVNSGGGGYEQYF.

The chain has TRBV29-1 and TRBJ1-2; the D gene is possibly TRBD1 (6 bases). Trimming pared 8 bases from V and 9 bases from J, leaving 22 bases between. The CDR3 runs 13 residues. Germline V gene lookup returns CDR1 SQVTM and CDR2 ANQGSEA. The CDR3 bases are TGCAGCTACGAGGGGGGGGGCGGCCGGCGCTACACCTTC. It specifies CSYEGGGGRRYTF.

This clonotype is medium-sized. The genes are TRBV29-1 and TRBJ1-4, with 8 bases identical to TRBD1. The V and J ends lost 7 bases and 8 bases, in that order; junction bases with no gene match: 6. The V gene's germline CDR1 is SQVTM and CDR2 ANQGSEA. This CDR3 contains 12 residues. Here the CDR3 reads CSAGQGGEKLFF. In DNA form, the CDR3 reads TGCAGCGCAGGACAGGGCGGCGAAAAACTGTTTTTT.

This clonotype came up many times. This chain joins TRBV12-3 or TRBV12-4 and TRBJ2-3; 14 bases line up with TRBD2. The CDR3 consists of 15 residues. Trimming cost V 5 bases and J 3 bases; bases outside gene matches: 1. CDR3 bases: TGTGCCAGCAGTCGGACTAGCGGGAGGACAGATACGCAGTATTTT. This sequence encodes CASSRTSGRTDTQYF.

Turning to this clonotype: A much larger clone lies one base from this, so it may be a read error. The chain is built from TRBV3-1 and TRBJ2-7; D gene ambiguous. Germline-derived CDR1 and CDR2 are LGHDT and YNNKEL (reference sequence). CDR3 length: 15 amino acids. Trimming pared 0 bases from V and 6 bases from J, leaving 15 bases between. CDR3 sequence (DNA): TGTGCCAGCAGCCAAGATAGGTGGGTACCCTGCGAGCAGTACTTC. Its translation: CASSQDRWVPCEQYF.

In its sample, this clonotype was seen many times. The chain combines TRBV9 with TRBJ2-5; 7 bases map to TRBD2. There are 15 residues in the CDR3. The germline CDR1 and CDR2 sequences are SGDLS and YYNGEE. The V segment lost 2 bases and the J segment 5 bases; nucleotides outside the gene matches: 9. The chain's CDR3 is CASSVEGRGGETQYF. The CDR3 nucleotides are TGTGCCAGCAGCGTGGAGGGTCGGGGAGGGGAGACCCAGTACTTC.

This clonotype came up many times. CDR3 in DNA: TGTGCCAGCAGTTTAGAAGTATCAGGGTCTGACGAAAAACTGTTTTTT. It translates to CASSLEVSGSDEKLFF. The chain combines TRBV12-3 or TRBV12-4 with TRBJ1-4; TRBD1 might be the D (5 bases). The V and J ends lost 1 base and 8 bases respectively, with 17 bases between them. The CDR3 is 16 residues long.

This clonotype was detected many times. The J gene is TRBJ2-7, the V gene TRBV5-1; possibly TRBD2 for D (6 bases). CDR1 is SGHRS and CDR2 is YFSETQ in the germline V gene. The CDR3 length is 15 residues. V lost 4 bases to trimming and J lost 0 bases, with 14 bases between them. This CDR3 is CASSGGTALSYEQYF. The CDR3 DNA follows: TGCGCCAGCAGCGGCGGGACGGCGCTCTCCTACGAGCAGTACTTC.

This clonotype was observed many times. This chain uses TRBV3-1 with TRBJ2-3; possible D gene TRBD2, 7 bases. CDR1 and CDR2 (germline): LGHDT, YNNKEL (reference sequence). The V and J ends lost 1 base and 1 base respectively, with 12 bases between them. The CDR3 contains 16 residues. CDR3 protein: CASSQAGGGGTDTQYF. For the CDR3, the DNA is TGTGCCAGCAGCCAAGCGGGGGGCGGGGGCACAGATACGCAGTATTTT.

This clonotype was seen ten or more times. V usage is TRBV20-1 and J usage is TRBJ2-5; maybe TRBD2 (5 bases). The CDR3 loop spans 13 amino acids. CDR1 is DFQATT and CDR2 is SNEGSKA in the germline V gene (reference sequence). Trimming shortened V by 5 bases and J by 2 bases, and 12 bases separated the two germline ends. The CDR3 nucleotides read TGCAGTGCTGCCTCGGCGGGTCAAGAGACCCAGTACTTC. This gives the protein CSAASAGQETQYF.

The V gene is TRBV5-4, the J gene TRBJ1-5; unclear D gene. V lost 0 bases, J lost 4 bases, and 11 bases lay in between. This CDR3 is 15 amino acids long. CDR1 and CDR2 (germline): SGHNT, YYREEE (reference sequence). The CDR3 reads CASSLGHPPNQPQHF. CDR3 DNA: TGTGCCAGCAGCTTGGGGCACCCCCCGAATCAGCCCCAGCATTTT. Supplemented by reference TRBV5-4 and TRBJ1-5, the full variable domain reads ETGVTQSPTHLIKTRGQQVTLRCSSQSGHNTVSWYQQALGQGPQFIFQYYREEENGRGNFPPRFSGLQFPNYSSELNVNALELDDSALYLCASSLGHPPNQPQHFGDGTRLSIL.

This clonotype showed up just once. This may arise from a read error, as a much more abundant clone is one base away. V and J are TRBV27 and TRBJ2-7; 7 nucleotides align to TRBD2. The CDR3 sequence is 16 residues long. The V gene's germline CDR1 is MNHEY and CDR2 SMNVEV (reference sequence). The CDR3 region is CSSSPWEGTGTYEQYF. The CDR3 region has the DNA TGTTCCAGCAGTCCATGGGAGGGCACAGGAACCTACGAGCAGTACTTC.

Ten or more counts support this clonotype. CDR3 protein: CASSPSGSAGYTF. The CDR3 DNA is TGTGCCAGCTCACCAAGTGGTTCGGCGGGCTACACCTTC. The chain has TRBV18 and TRBJ1-2; D remains unclear. CDR3 size: 13 residues. V gave up 2 bases and J gave up 8 bases, with 12 bases separating them. The germline V gene encodes CDR1 KGHSH and CDR2 LQKENI.

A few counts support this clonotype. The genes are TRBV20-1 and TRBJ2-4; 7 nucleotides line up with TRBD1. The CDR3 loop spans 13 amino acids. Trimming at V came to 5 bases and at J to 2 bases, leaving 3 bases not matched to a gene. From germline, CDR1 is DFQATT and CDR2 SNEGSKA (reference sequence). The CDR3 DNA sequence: TGCAGTGCTGACAGGGTCCCCAAAAACATTCAGTACTTC. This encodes CSADRVPKNIQYF.